This TCR beta chain emerged from a study of cytomegalovirus exposure and HLA in healthy donors. The wider study: The study's early data release held roughly 91 million unique TCRs from HLA-typed donors.

As to this clone: Its antigen is not known.

After removal of 0 bases from V and 4 bases from J, the junction contained 5 bases not matched to a gene. Germline values: CDR1 SGHRS, CDR2 YFSETQ. This CDR3 contains 15 residues. Regarding the study as a whole: In a later analysis, a missense DCLRE1C variant was linked to TCR beta V- and J-gene trimming. A few CMV-associated chains proved CMV antigen-specific in vitro. In a later analysis, the majority of CMV-associated beta chains seemingly showed HLA restriction.

Primers for the PCR totalled 60 Vbeta and 13 Jbeta. The table came from immunoSEQ multiplex PCR; TCRdb's copy has only in-frame clones and leaves some out. The sample has tens of thousands of clones, over 60% seen once. This rearrangement joins TRBV5-1 to TRBJ2-5; 8 nucleotides match TRBD1. This TCR was sampled from a woman aged 25 to 45 in good health and CMV-seronegative. The sample comprised PBMCs. The CDR3 is CASSLAGGTGETQYF. The CDR3 bases are TGCGCCAGCAGCTTGGCCGGCGGGACAGGAGAGACCCAGTACTTC. The variable domain in full, completed from reference TRBV5-1 and TRBJ2-5, reads KAGVTQTPRYLIKTRGQQVTLSCSPISGHRSVSWYQQTPGQGLQFLFEYFSETQRNKGNFPGRFSGRQFSNSRSEMNVSTLELGDSALYLCASSLAGGTGETQYFGPGTRLLVL.